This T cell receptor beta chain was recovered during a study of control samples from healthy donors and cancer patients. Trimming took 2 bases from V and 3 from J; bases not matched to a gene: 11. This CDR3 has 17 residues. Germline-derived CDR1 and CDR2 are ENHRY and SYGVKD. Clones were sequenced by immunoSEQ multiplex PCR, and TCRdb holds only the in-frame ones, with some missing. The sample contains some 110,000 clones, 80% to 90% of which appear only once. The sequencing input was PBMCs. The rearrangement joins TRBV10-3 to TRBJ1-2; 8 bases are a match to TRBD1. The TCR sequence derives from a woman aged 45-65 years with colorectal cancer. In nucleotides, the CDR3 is TGTGCCATCAGTGAGACGGTCGGACAGGGTGGAGACTATGGCTACACCTTC. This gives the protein CAISETVGQGGDYGYTF.